These T cell receptor beta chains were read from a single sample in a study of cytotoxic CD8 clonotypes in ibrutinib-treated CLL. Here immunoSEQ multiplex PCR was the method, and the copy in TCRdb shows in-frame clones only, minus some. The sample contains approximately 330,000 clones, almost 80% of which appear only once. Sequences were derived from PBMCs, sampled before ibrutinib treatment. These receptors were taken from a human donor with chronic lymphocytic leukemia. The CDR3 runs from the conserved cysteine through the conserved F or W. D genes are given only for firm matches. Clone size appears in some rows only: once, few, many, or a class for an expanded clone.

v_gene,d_gene,j_gene,abundance,CDR3aa,CDR3nt
TRBV6-5,-,TRBJ2-7,-,CASSYPGENEQYF,TGTGCCAGCAGTTACCCTGGTGAGAACGAGCAGTACTTC
TRBV19,-,TRBJ2-1,-,CASSIVERAGQFF,TGTGCCAGTAGTATAGTGGAGAGAGCGGGGCAGTTCTTC
TRBV6-1,-,TRBJ2-7,-,CASTPGFGGEQYF,TGTGCCAGCACCCCGGGTTTTGGAGGGGAGCAGTACTTC
TRBV7-2,-,TRBJ1-1,-,CASSLAGGGRTEAFF,TGTGCCAGCAGCTTAGCGGGTGGGGGGCGCACTGAAGCTTTCTTT
TRBV30,-,TRBJ1-6,-,CAWIKNYNSPLHF,TGTGCCTGGATAAAGAACTATAATTCACCCCTCCACTTT
TRBV6-5,TRBD1,TRBJ2-7,once,CASGRDRGYEQYF,TGTGCCAGCGGACGGGACAGGGGCTACGAGCAGTACTTC
TRBV25-1,-,TRBJ1-5,few,CASSEGGGFSNQPQHF,TGTGCCAGCAGTGAGGGTGGTGGATTTAGCAATCAGCCCCAGCATTTT
TRBV30,TRBD1,TRBJ2-5,-,CAWRQGETQYF,TGTGCCTGGCGACAGGGGGAGACCCAGTACTTC
TRBV6-6,-,TRBJ2-7,-,CASSYSNGAPYEQYF,TGTGCCAGCAGTTACTCGAATGGGGCCCCCTACGAGCAGTACTTC
TRBV7-9,TRBD1,TRBJ2-7,once,CASRPTRGHVNEQYF,TGTGCCAGCAGACCGACGAGGGGGCATGTCAACGAGCAGTACTTC
TRBV27,-,TRBJ2-3,-,CASSFNFRPDTQYF,TGTGCCAGCAGTTTCAACTTTAGACCAGATACGCAGTATTTT
TRBV9,TRBD2,TRBJ2-1,-,CASTASGASYNEQFF,TGTGCCAGCACCGCTAGCGGGGCCTCCTACAATGAGCAGTTCTTC
TRBV5-1,-,TRBJ2-1,-,CASSLGRTYGYHEQFF,TGCGCCAGCAGCTTGGGGAGGACTTACGGCTACCATGAGCAGTTCTTC
TRBV5-6,-,TRBJ2-1,-,CASSDRDNYNEQFF,TGTGCCAGCAGCGACCGGGACAACTACAATGAGCAGTTCTTC
TRBV19,-,TRBJ1-5,-,CASSIRGGSTGLYNQPQHF,TGTGCCAGTAGTATACGGGGTGGTTCCACTGGGTTATATAATCAGCCCCAGCATTTT
TRBV30,-,TRBJ2-5,-,CAWSEGVGETQYF,TGTGCCTGGAGTGAAGGGGTTGGGGAGACCCAGTACTTC
TRBV6-5,TRBD2,TRBJ2-7,-,CASSRPGLAGDEQYF,TGTGCCAGCAGTCGTCCGGGACTAGCGGGAGACGAGCAGTACTTC
TRBV30,-,TRBJ1-2,once,CAWSVRGGGYTF,TGTGCCTGGAGTGTACGGGGAGGTGGCTACACCTTC
TRBV6-1,-,TRBJ1-1,-,CASTGQPQETEAFF,TGTGCCAGCACCGGCCAGCCGCAGGAGACTGAAGCTTTCTTT
TRBV9,-,TRBJ2-7,-,CASSVAAARSEQYF,TGTGCCAGCAGCGTAGCTGCGGCGCGGTCCGAGCAGTACTTC
TRBV6-5,TRBD1,TRBJ2-7,once,CASSSIGQGSYEQYF,TGTGCCAGCAGTTCTATCGGACAGGGCTCCTACGAGCAGTACTTC
TRBV18,TRBD2,TRBJ2-1,-,CASSPLTSGSSYNEQFF,TGTGCCAGCTCACCACTTACTAGCGGGAGCTCCTACAATGAGCAGTTCTTC
TRBV29-1,TRBD2,TRBJ2-7,-,CSVEGTSGRQASYEQYF,TGCAGCGTTGAAGGGACTAGCGGGAGGCAAGCGTCCTACGAGCAGTACTTC
TRBV28,-,TRBJ2-7,-,CASTMDGTSYEQYF,TGTGCCAGCACCATGGACGGAACATCTTACGAGCAGTACTTC
TRBV5-1,TRBD2,TRBJ2-1,-,CASSLGAGEDEQFF,TGCGCCAGCAGCTTGGGAGCGGGAGAGGATGAGCAGTTCTTC
TRBV7-2,-,TRBJ2-5,-,CATKRRTAQETQYF,TGTGCCACCAAGAGACGGACAGCACAAGAGACCCAGTACTTC
TRBV10-3,-,TRBJ2-5,-,CAISESGGLQETQYF,TGTGCCATCAGTGAGTCGGGGGGTTTACAAGAGACCCAGTACTTC
TRBV13,-,TRBJ2-5,-,CASSLGGEDETQYF,TGTGCCAGCAGCTTAGGGGGGGAGGATGAGACCCAGTACTTC
TRBV4-1,TRBD2,TRBJ2-2,once,CASSQIAGVRNTGELFF,TGCGCCAGCAGCCAAATAGCGGGCGTAAGGAACACCGGGGAGCTGTTTTTT
TRBV19,TRBD2,TRBJ2-1,-,CASSRTSGEQFF,TGTGCCAGTAGTAGGACTAGCGGTGAGCAGTTCTTC
TRBV7-9,TRBD2,TRBJ2-2,-,CASSPAYPGSGMIGELFF,TGTGCCAGCAGCCCGGCTTATCCGGGAAGCGGGATGATCGGGGAGCTGTTTTTT
TRBV5-1,TRBD1,TRBJ2-5,-,CASSLVPGGGETQYF,TGCGCCAGCAGCTTGGTTCCAGGGGGCGGGGAGACCCAGTACTTC
TRBV5-6,TRBD1,TRBJ1-1,-,CASSVYRGAYTEAFF,TGTGCCAGCAGCGTCTACAGGGGAGCGTACACTGAAGCTTTCTTT
TRBV5-1,-,TRBJ2-5,-,CASSWDLRETQYF,TGCGCCAGCAGCTGGGACTTGCGGGAGACCCAGTACTTC
TRBV27,-,TRBJ2-1,-,CASSSQQGGPQFF,TGTGCCAGCAGTTCTCAACAGGGAGGACCGCAGTTCTTC
TRBV18,-,TRBJ1-1,-,CASSPPGRTTEAFF,TGTGCCAGCTCACCACCGGGCAGGACGACTGAAGCTTTCTTT
TRBV7-9,-,TRBJ2-3,-,CASSLGGPGDTQYF,TGTGCCAGCAGCTTAGGGGGTCCTGGAGATACGCAGTATTTT
TRBV6-4,-,TRBJ2-7,-,CASRHLMGVSAEFYEQYF,TGTGCCAGCAGACACCTAATGGGGGTGTCGGCGGAATTTTACGAGCAGTACTTC
TRBV9,TRBD2,TRBJ2-3,few,CATQPLAGDTQYF,TGTGCCACCCAGCCACTAGCGGGAGATACGCAGTATTTT
TRBV9,-,TRBJ2-1,-,CASSPGPSGRSDEQFF,TGTGCCAGCAGCCCCGGGCCGAGTGGGCGTAGCGATGAGCAGTTCTTC
TRBV19,-,TRBJ2-5,-,CASSIRGIAETQYF,TGTGCCAGTAGTATACGCGGGATCGCCGAGACCCAGTACTTC
TRBV5-4,TRBD2,TRBJ2-3,-,CASSLGGLVMVPSTDTQYF,TGTGCCAGCAGCTTGGGGGGACTAGTGATGGTCCCGTCCACAGATACGCAGTATTTT
TRBV5-1,-,TRBJ1-1,-,CASSLVPENTEAFF,TGCGCCAGCAGCTTGGTGCCGGAGAACACTGAAGCTTTCTTT
TRBV4-3,TRBD2,TRBJ2-3,-,CASSQELGGAGTDTQYF,TGCGCCAGCAGCCAAGAGCTGGGGGGAGCGGGAACAGATACGCAGTATTTT
TRBV2,TRBD1,TRBJ1-1,once,CASSVEGQVFTEAFF,TGTGCCAGCAGCGTGGAGGGACAGGTATTCACTGAAGCTTTCTTT
TRBV29-1,-,TRBJ2-7,once,CSVEAGVRYEQYF,TGCAGCGTTGAAGCGGGAGTACGCTACGAGCAGTACTTC
TRBV5-4,TRBD1,TRBJ2-2,-,CASSKDRASNTGELFF,TGTGCCAGCAGCAAAGACAGGGCATCGAACACCGGGGAGCTGTTTTTT
TRBV29-1,-,TRBJ2-1,-,CSVERTRASQDEQFF,TGCAGCGTTGAACGAACTCGGGCTAGCCAAGATGAGCAGTTCTTC
TRBV15,-,TRBJ2-7,-,CATSRDTDYPYEQYF,TGTGCCACCAGCAGAGATACCGACTACCCCTACGAGCAGTACTTC
TRBV5-1,-,TRBJ1-1,-,CASSLNPANTEAFF,TGCGCCAGCAGCTTGAATCCAGCGAACACTGAAGCTTTCTTT
TRBV20-1,-,TRBJ2-3,few,CSAGPDTQYF,TGCAGTGCGGGACCAGATACGCAGTATTTT
TRBV20-1,TRBD2,TRBJ2-7,-,CSVLAAGEDYF,TGCAGTGTTCTCGCAGCGGGAGAAGACTACTTC
TRBV25-1,-,TRBJ2-1,-,CASSEPLVNEQFF,TGTGCCAGCAGTGAACCCCTAGTCAATGAGCAGTTCTTC
TRBV6-5,-,TRBJ2-7,-,CASSYSKAGGTYEQYF,TGTGCCAGCAGTTACTCGAAGGCAGGGGGGACCTACGAGCAGTACTTC
TRBV29-1,-,TRBJ1-1,-,CSVTGVNTEAFF,TGCAGCGTAACAGGCGTGAACACTGAAGCTTTCTTT